This T cell receptor (beta chain) came from a study of technical replicates of blood from a few donors. Germline loops: CDR1 SGDLS, CDR2 YYNGEE. V was trimmed by 4 bases and J by 2 bases, leaving 12 bases between them. This CDR3 comprises 14 residues. Data came from immunoSEQ multiplex PCR; TCRdb stores just in-frame clones and leaves some out. The sample holds about 64,000 clones, 70% to 90% seen once. The V call is TRBV9, the J call TRBJ2-5; tentative D call: TRBD1 (6 bases). This receptor was obtained from a human donor in good health. Some clones in this sample may be carry-over from other donors' samples. Sequenced material: PBMCs. The CDR3, as DNA: TGTGCCAGCAGCTCGGGACACCCACAAGAGACCCAGTACTTC. It codes for CASSSGHPQETQYF.